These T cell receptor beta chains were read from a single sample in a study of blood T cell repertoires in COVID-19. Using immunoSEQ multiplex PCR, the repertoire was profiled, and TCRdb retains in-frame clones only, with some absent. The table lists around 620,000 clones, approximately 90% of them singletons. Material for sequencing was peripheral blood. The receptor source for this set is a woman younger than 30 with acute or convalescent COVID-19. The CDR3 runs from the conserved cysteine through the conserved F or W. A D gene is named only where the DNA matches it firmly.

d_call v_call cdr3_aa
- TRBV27 CASSFSATNEKLFF
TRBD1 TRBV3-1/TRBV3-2 CASSQVTGGAFEQYF
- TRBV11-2 CASSFTQKGGYTF
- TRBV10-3 CAISQGQETQYF
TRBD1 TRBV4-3 CASSQRDRVSSYNSPLHF
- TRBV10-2 CASGLYSGNTIYF
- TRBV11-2 CASSSGLNVDGYTF
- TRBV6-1 CASSEAQGFGYGYTF
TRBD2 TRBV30 CAWSVSSGGPYEQYF
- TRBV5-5 CASSLGRANNQPQHF
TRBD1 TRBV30 CAWTPGQGDSPLHF
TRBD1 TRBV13 CASSASGTGPYYTF
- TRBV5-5 CASSVQGLETEAFF
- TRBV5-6 CASSRYAGSGNTIYF
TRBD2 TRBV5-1 CASSITAGSTDTQYF
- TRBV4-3 CASSTRVNNQPQHF
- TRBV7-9 CASSSAGNYEQYF
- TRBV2 CASSGEVGEQFF
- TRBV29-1 CSVLAHEQFF
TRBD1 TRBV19 CASSLHRDSFYEQYF
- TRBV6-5 CASSYSRVPYGYTF
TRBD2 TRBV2 CASSEDGGSSYEQYF
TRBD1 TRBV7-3 CASSPGDRGPGQPQHF
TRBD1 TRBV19 CASSKKTGGYEQYF
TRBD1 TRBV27 CACRGTGGHTEAFF
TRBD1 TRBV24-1 CATSDEDRGNYGYTF
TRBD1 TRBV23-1 CASSHFPQGQEDGNTIYF
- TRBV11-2 CASSLGQNNEQFF
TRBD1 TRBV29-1 CSVEEATGVRSYEQYF
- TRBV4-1 CASSRNRDIVYGYTF
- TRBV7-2 CASSRDPGWRYEQYF
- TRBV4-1 CASSQPQAGHTEAFF
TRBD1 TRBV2 CAISGGWEEGTEAFF
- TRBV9 CASSSLGHDRYGYTF
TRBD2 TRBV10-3 CATAGGAETQYF
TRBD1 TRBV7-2 CASSLGAQGATEAFF
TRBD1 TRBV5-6 CASSLHRGTYGYTF
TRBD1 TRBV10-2 CASSELPSDRGNYGYTF
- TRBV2 CASSDRGNSPLHF